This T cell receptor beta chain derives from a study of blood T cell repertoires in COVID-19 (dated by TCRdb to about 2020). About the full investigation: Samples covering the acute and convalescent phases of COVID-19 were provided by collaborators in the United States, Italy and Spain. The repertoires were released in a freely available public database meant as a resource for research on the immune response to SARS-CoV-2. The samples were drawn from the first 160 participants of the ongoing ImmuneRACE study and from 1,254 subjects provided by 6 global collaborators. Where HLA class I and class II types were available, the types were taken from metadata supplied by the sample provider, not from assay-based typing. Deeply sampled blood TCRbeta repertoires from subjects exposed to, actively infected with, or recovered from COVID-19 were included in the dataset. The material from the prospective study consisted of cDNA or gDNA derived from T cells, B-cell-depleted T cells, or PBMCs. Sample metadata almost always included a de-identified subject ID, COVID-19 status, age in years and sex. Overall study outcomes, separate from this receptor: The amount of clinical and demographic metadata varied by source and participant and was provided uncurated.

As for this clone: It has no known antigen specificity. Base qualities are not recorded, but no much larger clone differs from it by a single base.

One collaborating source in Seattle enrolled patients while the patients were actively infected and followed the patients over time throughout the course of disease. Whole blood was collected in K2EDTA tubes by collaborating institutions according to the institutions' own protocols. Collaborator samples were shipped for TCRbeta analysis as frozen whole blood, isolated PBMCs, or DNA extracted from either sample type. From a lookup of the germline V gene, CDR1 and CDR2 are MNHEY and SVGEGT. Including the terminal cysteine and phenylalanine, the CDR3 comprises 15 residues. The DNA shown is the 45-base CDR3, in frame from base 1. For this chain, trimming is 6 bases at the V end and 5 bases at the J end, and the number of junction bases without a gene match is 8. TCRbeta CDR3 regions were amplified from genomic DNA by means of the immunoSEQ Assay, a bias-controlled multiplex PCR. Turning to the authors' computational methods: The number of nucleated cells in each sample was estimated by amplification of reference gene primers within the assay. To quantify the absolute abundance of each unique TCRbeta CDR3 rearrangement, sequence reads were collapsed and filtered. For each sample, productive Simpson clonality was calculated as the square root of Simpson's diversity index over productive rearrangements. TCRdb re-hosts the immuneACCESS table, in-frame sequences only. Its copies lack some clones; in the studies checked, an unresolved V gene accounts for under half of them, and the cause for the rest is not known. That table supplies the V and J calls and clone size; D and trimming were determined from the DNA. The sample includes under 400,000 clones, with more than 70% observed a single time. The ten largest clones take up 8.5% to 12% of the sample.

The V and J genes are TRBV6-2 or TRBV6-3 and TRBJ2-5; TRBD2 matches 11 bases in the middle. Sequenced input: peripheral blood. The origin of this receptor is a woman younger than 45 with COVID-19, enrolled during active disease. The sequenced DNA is TGTGCCAGCAGCGCGGGACTAGCGGTATCCGAGACCCAGTACTTC. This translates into CASSAGLAVSETQYF.